A single T cell receptor (beta chain) is shown here with its context. Its antigen is still unknown. CDR3 length equals 14 residues. Per the germline V gene, CDR1 is MNHEY and CDR2 is SVGAGI. J lost 6 bases, V lost 3 bases, and 7 bases had no gene match. Sequenced by immunoSEQ multiplex PCR; TCRdb stores in-frame clones only, minus some. The repertoire holds around 40,000 clones, 85% to 95% seen once, with 0.45% to 0.65% in the top ten. These data belong to a study of graft-versus-host responses after intestinal transplantation. Study-wide context: Each recipient received anti-thymocyte globulin induction, then tacrolimus and steroids for 3 to 4 years.

This receptor was identified in a human donor who was the organ donor for an intestinal transplant. The chain carries TRBV6-5 and TRBJ2-7, with 8 bases that match TRBD1. The sample was unstimulated CD8+ T cells sorted from spleen or lymph node cells, taken before transplant. CDR3 loop: CASSYPTGEGEQYF. The CDR3 DNA reads as TGTGCCAGCAGTTATCCGACAGGGGAAGGCGAGCAGTACTTC.